The clone carrying this T cell receptor beta chain has a count of ten or more. Its antigen is undetermined. The sample is drawn from a study of T cells in Graves' hyperthyroidism and ophthalmopathy. CDR1 and CDR2 (germline): LNHNV, YYDKDF (reference sequence). The CDR3 is made up of 13 amino acids. V was pared by 5 bases and J by 4 bases, with 3 bases of the junction left unmatched. Study results and caveats: A 13 V-J model separated ophthalmopathy from stable hyperthyroidism. Most expanded thyroid clonotypes above 0.001 recurred in blood.

Uncontrolled infection, other autoimmune disease, pregnancy or lactation disqualified patients from enrolment. Amplified regions were TCR beta CDR3 sequences from RNA transcripts. Carried out on the TCR CDR3, a first-round RT-PCR used the HTBI primer set. Via MiXCR, TCRdb re-called the multiplex PCR reads, giving one row per CDR3 protein. This table holds a few hundred thousand distinct CDR3 sequences, roughly 13% found once. V gene TRBV15 combines with J gene TRBJ1-1, with TRBD1 matching over 8 bases. This sequence originates from a woman aged 40-49 years with Graves' ophthalmopathy. The sample comprised blood. CDR3 residues: CATSSGGSTEAFF. CDR3 bases: TGTGCCACCAGCTCAGGGGGCAGCACTGAAGCTTTCTTT.